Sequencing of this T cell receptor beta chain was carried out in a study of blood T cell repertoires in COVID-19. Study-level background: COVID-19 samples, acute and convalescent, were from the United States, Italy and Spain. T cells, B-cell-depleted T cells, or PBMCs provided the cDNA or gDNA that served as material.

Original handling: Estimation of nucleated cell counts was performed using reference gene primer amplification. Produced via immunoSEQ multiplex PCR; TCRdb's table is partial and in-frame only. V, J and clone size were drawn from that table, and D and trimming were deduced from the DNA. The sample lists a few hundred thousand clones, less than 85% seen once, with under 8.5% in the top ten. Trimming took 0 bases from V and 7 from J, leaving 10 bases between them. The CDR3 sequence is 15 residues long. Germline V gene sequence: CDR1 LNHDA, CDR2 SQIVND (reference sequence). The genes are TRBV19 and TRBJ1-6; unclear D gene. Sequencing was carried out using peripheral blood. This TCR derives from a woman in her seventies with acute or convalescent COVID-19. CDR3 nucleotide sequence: TGTGCCAGTAGTATAGATGAGGCGGAGAATTCACCCCTCCACTTT. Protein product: CASSIDEAENSPLHF.